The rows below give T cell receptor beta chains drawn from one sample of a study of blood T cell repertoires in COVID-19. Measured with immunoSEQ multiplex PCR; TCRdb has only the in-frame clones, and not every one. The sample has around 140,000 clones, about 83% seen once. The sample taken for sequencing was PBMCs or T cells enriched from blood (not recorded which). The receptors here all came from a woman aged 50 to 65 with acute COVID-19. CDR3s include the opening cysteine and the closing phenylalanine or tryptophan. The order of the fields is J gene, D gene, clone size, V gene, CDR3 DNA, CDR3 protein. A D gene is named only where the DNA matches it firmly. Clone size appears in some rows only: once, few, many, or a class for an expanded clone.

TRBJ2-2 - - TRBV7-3 TGTGCCAGCAGCTTAGGCGGCCCCGGCACCGGGGAGCTGTTTTTT CASSLGGPGTGELFF
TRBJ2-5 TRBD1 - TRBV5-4 TGTGCCAGCAGCCCGGGACAGGCCCTTCAAGAGACCCAGTACTTC CASSPGQALQETQYF
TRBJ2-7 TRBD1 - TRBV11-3 TGTGCCAGGAGAGGGGGCACAGGCGAGCAGTACTTC CARRGGTGEQYF
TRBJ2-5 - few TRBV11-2 TGTGCCAGCAGCTTATGGGACATTCAAGAGACCCAGTACTTC CASSLWDIQETQYF
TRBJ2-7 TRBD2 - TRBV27 TGTGCCAGCAGTTTAGGCGTAGCGGGAGTCCACGAGCAGTACTTC CASSLGVAGVHEQYF
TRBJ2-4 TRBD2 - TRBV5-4 TGTGCCAGCAGCTTGTCGGCTAGCGGGAGAGGGTTGGCCAAAAACATTCAGTACTTC CASSLSASGRGLAKNIQYF
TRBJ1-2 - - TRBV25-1 TGTGCCAGCAGTGACCCGTATAACTATGGCTACACCTTC CASSDPYNYGYTF
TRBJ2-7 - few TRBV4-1 TGCGCCAGCAGCCAAGCCCCCGCTCGGGAGCAGTACTTC CASSQAPAREQYF
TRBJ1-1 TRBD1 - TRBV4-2 TGTGCCAGCAGCCAAGATTTATGGGACAGTGAGAACACTGAAGCTTTCTTT CASSQDLWDSENTEAFF
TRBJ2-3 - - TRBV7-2 TGTGCCAGCAGCTTAGACCTGCGAGATACGCAGTATTTT CASSLDLRDTQYF
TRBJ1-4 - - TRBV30 TGTGCCTCGGACACCTCAACTAATGAAAAACTGTTTTTT CASDTSTNEKLFF
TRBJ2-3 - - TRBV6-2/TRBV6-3 TGTGCCAGCAGTTCCCTGGGGGCTAGCCGAGATACGCAGTATTTT CASSSLGASRDTQYF
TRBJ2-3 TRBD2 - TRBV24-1 TGTGCCACCAGTTTTTCAGGGAGGGGCACAGATACGCAGTATTTT CATSFSGRGTDTQYF
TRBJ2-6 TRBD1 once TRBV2 TGTGCCAGCAGTTCAGACAGGGCTGGGGCCAACGTCCTGACTTTC CASSSDRAGANVLTF
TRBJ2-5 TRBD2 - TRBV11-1 TGTGCCAGCAGCTTAATAGGGCTAGCGGGAAGTCAGACCCAGTACTTC CASSLIGLAGSQTQYF
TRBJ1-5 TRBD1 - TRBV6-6 TGTGCCAGCAGCTCCTCCCGGGACAGGGGGGACCAGCCCCAGCATTTT CASSSSRDRGDQPQHF
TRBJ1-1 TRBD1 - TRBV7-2 TGTGCCAGCAGCTTCCGCAGAGGACAGGGTAATACTGAAGCTTTCTTT CASSFRRGQGNTEAFF
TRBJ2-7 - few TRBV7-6 TGTGCCAGCAACCAACCGAGGACTACAAACGCCTTATACGAGCAGTACTTC CASNQPRTTNALYEQYF
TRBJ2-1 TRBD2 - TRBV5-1 TGCGCCAGCAGTCTGACGACTAGCGGTTATAATGAGCAGTTCTTC CASSLTTSGYNEQFF
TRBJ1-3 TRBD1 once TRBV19 TGTGCCAGTAGTCCTCCGGGACAGGGATTCGGAAACACCATATATTTT CASSPPGQGFGNTIYF
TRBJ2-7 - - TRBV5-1 TGCGCCAGCAGCTTGGGGGGGGATCCCTACGAGCAGTACTTC CASSLGGDPYEQYF
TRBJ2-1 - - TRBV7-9 TGTGCCAGCAGTCTCCGGGGGAGCTCCTACAATGAGCAGTTCTTC CASSLRGSSYNEQFF
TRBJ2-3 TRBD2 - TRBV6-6 TGTGCCAGCAGTCTGCCTACTAGCGGGAGTACACATACGCAGTATTTT CASSLPTSGSTHTQYF
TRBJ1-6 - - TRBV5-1 TGCGCCAGCAGCTTGTCGACAGGCGGGAATTCACCCCTCCACTTT CASSLSTGGNSPLHF
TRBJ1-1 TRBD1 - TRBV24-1 TGTGCCAACCCCGGGACAGGGGGCGTTCGGGGGCGTAATATCGATATGAACACTGAAGCTTTCTTT CANPGTGGVRGRNIDMNTEAFF
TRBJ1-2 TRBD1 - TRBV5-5 TGTGCCAGCAGCTTGACAGGGGACTATGGCTACACCTTC CASSLTGDYGYTF
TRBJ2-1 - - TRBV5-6 TGTGCCAGCAGCTTGGTCGACAATGAGCAGTTCTTC CASSLVDNEQFF
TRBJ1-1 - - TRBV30 TGTGCCTGGAGTGTCAGTGCACATCAGATCACTGAAGCTTTCTTT CAWSVSAHQITEAFF
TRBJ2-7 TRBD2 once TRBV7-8 TGTGCCAGCAGCAACCTAGCGGGAGTCTACGAGCAGTACTTC CASSNLAGVYEQYF
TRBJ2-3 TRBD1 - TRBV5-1 TGCGCCAGCAGCTTGGCGGGACAGTTCACAGATACGCAGTATTTT CASSLAGQFTDTQYF
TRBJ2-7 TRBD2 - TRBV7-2 TGTGCCAGCAGTCCCCATAGCGGGGTTTCCTACGAGCAGTACTTC CASSPHSGVSYEQYF
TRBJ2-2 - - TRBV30 TGTGCCTGGGGTGGGGCAGGGGAGATCTCGGGCACCGGGGAGCTGTTTTTT CAWGGAGEISGTGELFF
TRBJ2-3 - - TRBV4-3 TGCGCCAGCAGCCAAGAGGTAGGAGGGGCAGATACGCAGTATTTT CASSQEVGGADTQYF
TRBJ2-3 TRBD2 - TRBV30 TGTGCCTGGAGCACTAGCGGGGTCACAGATACGCAGTATTTT CAWSTSGVTDTQYF
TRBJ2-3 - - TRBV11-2 TGTGCCAGCAGCTTAGAAAAGGGGACGCAGTATTTT CASSLEKGTQYF
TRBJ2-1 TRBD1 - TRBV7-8 TGTGCCAGCAGCTTAAGTGGGACAGGGGCCTACAATGAGCAGTTCTTC CASSLSGTGAYNEQFF
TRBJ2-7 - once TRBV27 TGTGCCAGCAGTTTATCGGCAGGGCCTCCATACGAGCAGTACTTC CASSLSAGPPYEQYF
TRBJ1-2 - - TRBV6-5 TGTGCCAGCGAAGGACACATCAAGGGCTACACCTTC CASEGHIKGYTF
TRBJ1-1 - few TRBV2 TGTGCCAGCACCTTACAGGTGGATCGGACTGAAGCTTTCTTT CASTLQVDRTEAFF
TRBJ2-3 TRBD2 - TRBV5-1 TGCGCCAGCAGCTTGGTAGCGGGAGGACCCGGGGATACGCAGTATTTT CASSLVAGGPGDTQYF
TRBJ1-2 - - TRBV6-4 TGTGCCAGCAGTGACTCAGCCGGGAATGGGTATGGCTACACCTTC CASSDSAGNGYGYTF
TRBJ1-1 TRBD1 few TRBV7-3 TGTGCCAGCAGCTCAGGGGGAGCTGAAGCTTTCTTT CASSSGGAEAFF
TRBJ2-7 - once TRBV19 TGTGCCAGTAGCGAGGCGGGCCGGGGTTACGAGCAGTACTTC CASSEAGRGYEQYF
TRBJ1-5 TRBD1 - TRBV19 TGTGCCAGTAGTTGGGGACAGGGCCGCGGGACCCAGCATTTT CASSWGQGRGTQHF
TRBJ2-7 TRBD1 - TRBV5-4 TGTGCCAGCAGCTCGACAGGGGGCGCGGGGGAGCAGTACTTC CASSSTGGAGEQYF
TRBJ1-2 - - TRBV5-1 TGCGCCAGCAGCTTGGGAAACAGGGACGGTCACTATGGCTACACCTTC CASSLGNRDGHYGYTF
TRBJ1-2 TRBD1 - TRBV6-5 TGTGCCAGCAGTTACTCGGGGACAGGGGGTGGCTACACCTTC CASSYSGTGGGYTF
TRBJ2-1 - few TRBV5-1 TGCGCCAGCGGGGACTTGGGCTACAATGAGCAGTTCTTC CASGDLGYNEQFF
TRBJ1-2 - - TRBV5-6 TGTGCCAGCAGCTTGGAGATCGCGGGATATCTCAACTATGGCTACACCTTC CASSLEIAGYLNYGYTF
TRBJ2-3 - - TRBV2 TGTGCCAGCAGTTTGCAGGGGGGAAGAGATACGCAGTATTTT CASSLQGGRDTQYF
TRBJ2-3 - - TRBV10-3 TGTGCCATCAACGCGGGCTCCGATACGCAGTATTTT CAINAGSDTQYF